In its sample, the clone carrying this TCR beta chain ranks as medium-sized. Its antigen remains unidentified. This record comes from a study of vaccination and CD4 T cells after COVID-19. Sequence data for DNA of cultured CD4+ T cells were generated by the Oncomine TCR Beta short-read assay. Each CDR3 protein gets one entry after TCRdb re-called the PCR reads with MiXCR. The sample includes approximately 10,000 distinct CDR3 sequences, about 57% seen only once; the top ten take around 9%. As for treatment: roughly 11-day PBMC culture with coronavirus spike peptide pools or control peptides (ViraFEST assay). Germline assignment: CDR1 MNHNS and CDR2 SASEGT. The V end lost 10 bases, the J end lost 7 bases, and 16 bases lay between the germline ends. This CDR3 is built from 12 residues.

The sequenced material came from CD4+ T cells from blood, cultured in vitro. The receptor was derived from a human donor who had recovered from COVID-19. V is TRBV6-1 and J is TRBJ1-2; TRBD1 is a possible D gene (6 bases). CDR3 nucleotide sequence: TGTGCCATCAATAACGGGGGCCTTGGCTACACCTTC. Protein sequence: CAINNGGLGYTF.